These 28 T cell receptor beta chains originate from one sample sequenced in a study of CD8 T cells in Susac syndrome. With random hexamers, reverse transcription was performed on roughly 0.5 to 1 ug of RNA. TCRdb fed the immunoSEQ multiplex PCR reads into MiXCR, producing one record per CDR3 protein. Of over 80,000 distinct CDR3 sequences in the sample, just under 95% were seen once. The sequencing input was CD8+ T cells from PBMCs. Receptor source: a human donor in good health.

This clonotype was picked up a small number of times. V is TRBV20-1 and J is TRBJ1-5, with 9 bases identical to TRBD1. V lost 0 bases and J lost 5; bases outside the gene matches: 8. Germline-derived CDR1 and CDR2 are DFQATT and SNEGSKA (reference sequence). This CDR3 region has 16 residues. Here the CDR3 DNA reads TGCAGTGCTAGAGACTTACAGGGGGCGAGGGATCAGCCCCAGCATTTT. Encoded protein: CSARDLQGARDQPQHF.

V and J are TRBV9 and TRBJ2-3; no clear D. V was clipped by 0 bases and J by 0 bases, with 8 bases between them. Germline CDR1 and CDR2: SGDLS and YYNGEE. This CDR3 has 15 amino acids. CDR3 loop: CASSVGEHSTDTQYF. The CDR3 DNA is TGTGCCAGCAGCGTAGGGGAACATAGCACAGATACGCAGTATTTT.

This clonotype has just a few counts. The V call is TRBV7-9, the J call TRBJ2-7; no clear D gene. This CDR3 has 12 amino acids. Germline V gene sequence: CDR1 SEHNR, CDR2 FQNEAQ (reference sequence). Trimming stripped 7 bases from V and 5 bases from J, with 12 bases between. CDR3 sequence reads: CASNPVEDEQYF. The CDR3 region has the DNA TGTGCCAGCAACCCTGTAGAGGACGAGCAGTACTTC.

V usage is TRBV9 and J usage is TRBJ1-4, with TRBD1 as a possible D gene (5 bases). Germline-derived CDR1 and CDR2 are SGDLS and YYNGEE. The CDR3 is made up of 14 amino acids. V was trimmed by 3 bases and J by 2 bases, leaving 8 bases between them. The CDR3 region is CASSERQTNEKLFF. CDR3 sequence (DNA): TGTGCCAGCAGCGAGAGACAGACTAATGAAAAACTGTTTTTT.

The V gene is TRBV21-1, the J gene TRBJ1-3. TRBV21-1 is recorded as a pseudogene. This CDR3 has 15 residues. CDR3 amino acids: CASRTQRSSGNTIYF. The CDR3, as DNA: TGTGCCAGCCGAACTCAAAGGAGCTCTGGAAACACCATATATTTT.

V gene TRBV7-6 combines with J gene TRBJ2-7; no clear D gene. V was shortened by 2 bases and J by 3 bases, with 14 bases between the two germline ends. Germline V CDR1 and CDR2: SGHVS, FNYEAQ. CDR3 size: 15 residues. CDR3 in amino acids: CASSLLVGPNYEQYF. CDR3 sequence (DNA): TGTGCCAGCAGCTTATTAGTTGGACCCAACTACGAGCAGTACTTC.

The chain couples TRBV5-4 to TRBJ2-3, with 9 bases that match TRBD1. Germline V gene data show CDR1 as SGHNT and CDR2 as YYREEE (reference sequence). Trimming at V came to 3 bases and at J to 4 bases, leaving 6 bases not matched to a gene. The CDR3 spans 15 residues. CDR3 in amino acids: CASSSGQGRADTQYF. The CDR3 DNA is TGTGCCAGCAGCTCCGGACAGGGGAGGGCAGATACGCAGTATTTT.

This clonotype was seen a single time. The chain joins TRBV5-5 to TRBJ2-5; unclear D gene. Germline V CDR1 and CDR2: SGHKS, YYEKEE (reference sequence). CDR3 length: 15 amino acids. Trimming removed 1 base at V and 1 base at J, with 11 bases between. As DNA, the CDR3 is TGTGCCAGCAGCTTGCCCGGCCAGATCCAAGAGACCCAGTACTTC. Amino acid sequence: CASSLPGQIQETQYF.

The chain uses TRBV3-1 and TRBJ1-2; D not certain. V was cut by 1 base and J by 4 bases, with 10 bases left in between. The CDR3 sequence is 14 residues long. CDR1 is LGHDT, CDR2 YNNKEL, per germline (reference sequence). CDR3 in amino acids: CASSQGREGYGYTF. CDR3 coding DNA: TGTGCCAGCAGCCAAGGAAGGGAGGGCTATGGCTACACCTTC. The full variable domain, with the rest looked up from reference TRBV3-1 and TRBJ1-2, is DTAVSQTPKYLVTQMGNDKSIKCEQNLGHDTMYWYKQDSKKFLKIMFSYNNKELIINETVPNRFSPKSPDKAHLNLHINSLELGDSAVYFCASSQGREGYGYTFGSGTRLTVV.

J is TRBJ2-6 and V is TRBV12-3 or TRBV12-4; 9 bases match TRBD1. After removal of 6 bases from V and 4 bases from J, the junction contained 4 bases not matched to a gene. This CDR3 contains 15 residues. CDR3 residues: CASRGTGSGANVLTF. Written as DNA, the CDR3 is TGTGCCAGCAGAGGGACAGGGTCCGGGGCCAACGTCCTGACTTTC.

This clonotype was observed once. The rearrangement uses TRBV13 and TRBJ1-2; D not resolved. V was trimmed by 5 bases and J by 4 bases, leaving 14 bases between them. This CDR3 comprises 14 residues. CDR1 is PRHDT and CDR2 is FYEKMQ in the germline V gene (reference sequence). CDR3 sequence: CASSPLSTGYGYTF. The CDR3 DNA sequence: TGTGCCAGCAGCCCTCTCAGCACGGGCTATGGCTACACCTTC.

The chain recombines TRBV9 with TRBJ2-2; D call uncertain. This CDR3 is 11 amino acids long. The V end was cut by 7 bases, the J end by 8 bases, with 9 bases between. The germline V gene has CDR1 SGDLS and CDR2 YYNGEE. The CDR3 here is CASSNPGELFF. The CDR3 DNA follows: TGTGCCAGCTCGAATCCTGGGGAGCTGTTTTTT.

V usage is TRBV5-6 and J usage is TRBJ2-7; tentative D call: TRBD2 (5 bases). V lost 0 bases and J lost 1, with 5 bases in between. Germline loops: CDR1 SGHDT, CDR2 YYEEEE. This CDR3 has 13 residues. The CDR3 loop is CASSLGESYEQYF. In nucleotides, the CDR3 is TGTGCCAGCAGCTTGGGGGAGTCCTACGAGCAGTACTTC.

V gene TRBV6-5 combines with J gene TRBJ2-7; 7 nucleotides line up with TRBD2. This CDR3 is 12 amino acids long. V lost 8 bases, J lost 5 bases, and 6 bases stayed unmatched. Germline V CDR1 and CDR2: MNHEY, SVGAGI. The CDR3 bases are TGTGCCAGCGAGGGAGGGAACCACGAGCAGTACTTC. It yields the protein CASEGGNHEQYF.

V and J are TRBV29-1 and TRBJ1-2; D gene ambiguous. The CDR3 covers 13 residues. CDR1 is SQVTM and CDR2 is ANQGSEA in the germline V gene. V lost 6 bases, J lost 2 bases, and 13 bases lay in between. The DNA of the CDR3 is TGCAGCGTCGACGGAGACTACAACTATGGCTACACCTTC. The encoded protein is CSVDGDYNYGYTF.

This chain connects TRBV23-1 to TRBJ1-1, with TRBD1 as a possible D gene (5 bases). Being an ORF, TRBV23-1 has a function that is uncertain. Trimming removed 4 bases at V and 0 bases at J, with 12 bases between. The CDR3 runs 15 residues. In DNA form, the CDR3 reads TGCGCCAGCAGTCGGGGCTCCCCGATGAACACTGAAGCTTTCTTT. It specifies CASSRGSPMNTEAFF.

The V gene is TRBV9, the J gene TRBJ2-3; D might be TRBD2 (7 bases). CDR1 and CDR2 (germline): SGDLS, YYNGEE. The V and J ends lost 4 bases and 2 bases respectively, with 17 bases between them. CDR3 length: 16 residues. CDR3 nucleotides: TGTGCCAGCAGCTTGTATGGGGGGGGCCTCACAGATACGCAGTATTTT. This sequence encodes CASSLYGGGLTDTQYF.

This chain joins TRBV20-1 and TRBJ2-1, with TRBD2 matching 7 bases. Germline loops: CDR1 DFQATT, CDR2 SNEGSKA (reference sequence). The V segment lost 3 bases and the J segment 4 bases; nucleotides outside the gene matches: 0. This CDR3 is 12 amino acids long. The CDR3 DNA is TGCAGTGCTAGCGGGGGGTACAATGAGCAGTTCTTC. It is translated as CSASGGYNEQFF.

This clonotype was detected a few times. The rearrangement joins TRBV4-2 to TRBJ2-2; D ambiguous. Germline V CDR1 and CDR2: LGHNA, YNFKEQ. The V end was cut by 5 bases, the J end by 6 bases, with 7 bases between. This CDR3 contains 12 residues. The CDR3 bases are TGTGCCAGCAGCTTCGGATCCGGGGAGCTGTTTTTT. This translates into CASSFGSGELFF.

The chain has TRBV5-1 and TRBJ2-3; no firm D call. The germline gives CDR1 SGHRS, CDR2 YFSETQ. Deletions cut 1 base from V and 4 bases from J, with 4 bases between. The CDR3 has 12 amino acids. For the CDR3, the DNA is TGCGCCAGCAGCTTGAATTCAGATACGCAGTATTTT. Protein: CASSLNSDTQYF.

The gene calls are TRBV9 and TRBJ2-7, with D possibly matching TRBD1 (6 bases). This CDR3 region has 14 residues. Trimming pared 4 bases from V and 3 bases from J, leaving 14 bases between. Germline V gene sequence: CDR1 SGDLS, CDR2 YYNGEE. CDR3 coding DNA: TGTGCCAGCAGCCATAGGACAGACTTCTACGAGCAGTACTTC. This gives the protein CASSHRTDFYEQYF.

The chain couples TRBV27 to TRBJ1-1; no reliable D call. The CDR3 has 15 amino acids. V shed 6 bases and J shed 6 bases, with 20 bases lying between them. Germline CDR1 is MNHEY and CDR2 is SMNVEV (reference sequence). The CDR3 region is CASSPPDRAISEAFF. The CDR3 DNA follows: TGTGCCAGCAGCCCCCCCGATAGGGCGATATCTGAAGCTTTCTTT.

The sample holds one count of this clonotype. The V call is TRBV15, the J call TRBJ2-7, with D tentatively TRBD1 (7 bases). The V and J ends lost 4 bases and 5 bases respectively, with 18 bases between them. This CDR3 is 15 amino acids long. From germline, CDR1 is LNHNV and CDR2 YYDKDF (reference sequence). DNA for the CDR3: TGTGCCACCAGCACTAGGGGCAGGGGGGTCAACGAGCAGTACTTC. Amino acids: CATSTRGRGVNEQYF.

This chain connects TRBV7-2 to TRBJ1-2; D not certain. CDR1 is SGHTA, CDR2 FQGNSA, per germline. Trimming cost V 1 base and J 0 bases, with 15 bases left between them. CDR3 size: 17 residues. The CDR3 sequence is CASSLVAGSPPNYGYTF. The DNA of the CDR3 is TGTGCCAGCAGCTTAGTTGCAGGATCCCCACCTAACTATGGCTACACCTTC.

This chain uses TRBV7-9 with TRBJ1-2; 10 bases map to TRBD1. The CDR3 has 17 residues. Trimming took 5 bases from V and 3 from J; bases not matched to a gene: 12. The germline CDR1 and CDR2 sequences are SEHNR and FQNEAQ (reference sequence). The CDR3 sequence: CASSPGTGEESDYGYTF. In nucleotides, the CDR3 is TGTGCCAGCAGCCCCGGGACAGGGGAAGAGTCGGACTATGGCTACACCTTC. The variable domain in full, with the rest retrieved from reference TRBV7-9 and TRBJ1-2, is DTGVSQNPRHKITKRGQNVTFRCDPISEHNRLYWYRQTLGQGPEFLTYFQNEAQLEKSRLLSDRFSAERPKGSFSTLEIQRTEQGDSAMYLCASSPGTGEESDYGYTFGSGTRLTVV.

The chain has TRBV5-4 and TRBJ2-1; weak D call: TRBD2 (6 bases). The CDR3 runs to 12 residues. V lost 4 bases, J lost 10 bases, and 12 bases lay in between. Germline CDR1 is SGHNT and CDR2 is YYREEE (reference sequence). The CDR3 loop is CASSGGTGEQFF. The CDR3, as DNA: TGTGCCAGCAGCGGGGGGACCGGAGAGCAGTTCTTC.

The V gene is TRBV9, the J gene TRBJ2-7, with TRBD2 identical over 11 bases. CDR1 and CDR2 from the germline V gene are SGDLS and YYNGEE. The J segment lost 3 bases and the V segment lost 0 bases, leaving 2 bases of the junction unmatched. This CDR3 spans 15 amino acids. CDR3 protein: CASSVATSGDYEQYF. For the CDR3, the DNA is TGTGCCAGCAGCGTAGCGACTAGCGGGGACTACGAGCAGTACTTC.

The gene calls are TRBV12-5 and TRBJ1-1; a weak D match, TRBD1 (5 bases). From germline, CDR1 is LGHNT and CDR2 FRNRAP. The CDR3 sequence is 15 residues long. Trimming removed 2 bases from V and 4 bases from J, with 14 bases in between. The CDR3: CASGLIQGLVTEAFF. The CDR3 DNA follows: TGTGCTAGTGGTTTGATCCAGGGATTGGTCACTGAAGCTTTCTTT.